This TCR beta chain is drawn from a study of blood T cell repertoires in COVID-19. The overall study: Acute and convalescent COVID-19 samples came from the United States, Italy and Spain. The cDNA or gDNA used as material had been derived from T cells, B-cell-depleted T cells, or PBMCs.

Patients at the Seattle site were enrolled during active infection and followed longitudinally. Using immunoSEQ multiplex PCR, the repertoire was profiled, and TCRdb retains in-frame clones only, with some absent. The data contain some 180,000 clones, 75% to 90% of them singletons. Trimming shortened V by 6 bases and J by 0 bases, and 16 bases separated the two germline ends. The CDR3 has 15 amino acids. CDR1 and CDR2 (germline): SGHKS, YYEKEE (reference sequence). The TCR originated in a woman aged 40 to 50 with COVID-19, enrolled during active disease. The sample comprised peripheral blood. The V call is TRBV5-5, the J call TRBJ2-7; D might be TRBD2 (7 bases). CDR3 nucleotide sequence: TGTGCCAGCACTAGATCTGCGGGGGCCTCCTACGAGCAGTACTTC. Amino acids: CASTRSAGASYEQYF. The variable domain in full, completed from reference TRBV5-5 and TRBJ2-7, reads DAGVTQSPTHLIKTRGQQVTLRCSPISGHKSVSWYQQVLGQGPQFIFQYYEKEERGRGNFPDRFSARQFPNYSSELNVNALLLGDSALYLCASTRSAGASYEQYFGPGTRLTVT.